The 7 T cell receptor beta chains in this list originate from one sample, sequenced in a study of T cells in Graves' hyperthyroidism and ophthalmopathy. It was RNA transcripts that yielded the amplified TCR beta CDR3 regions. First-round RT-PCR targeting the TCR CDR3 was performed with the HTBI primer set. TCRdb reprocessed the multiplex PCR reads with MiXCR, giving one entry per CDR3 protein. The sample lists 300,000 to 450,000 distinct CDR3 sequences; about a sixth were seen once. The sequenced sample was blood. The receptors come from a woman in her twenties or thirties with Graves' hyperthyroidism that later progressed to Graves' ophthalmopathy.

The sample holds many counts of this clonotype. The V gene is TRBV28, the J gene TRBJ1-5; tentatively, D is TRBD1 (5 bases). The germline V gene encodes CDR1 MDHEN and CDR2 SYDVKM. This CDR3 is built from 17 residues. Trimming took 3 bases from V and 7 from J, leaving 22 bases between them. CDR3 sequence: CASSLTPLWGWEQPQHF. The CDR3 DNA is TGTGCCAGCAGTTTGACCCCACTTTGGGGGTGGGAACAGCCCCAGCATTTT.

This clonotype was recorded a few times. The CDR3, as DNA: TGCAGTGCTATTTTTCTTCGACCTGAAGCTTTCTTT. Its translation: CSAIFLRPEAFF. The chain is built from TRBV20-1 and TRBJ1-1; D not certain. The CDR3 contains 12 residues. Trimming took off 4 bases at V and 6 bases at J, with 12 bases between the two ends. Germline CDR1 reads DFQATT; CDR2 reads SNEGSKA (reference sequence).

This clonotype has more than one count but fewer than ten. The chain carries TRBV4-1 and TRBJ2-5; 9 bases align to TRBD1. The junction had 10 bases not matched to a gene; V was cut back by 2 bases and J by 3 bases. Per the germline V gene, CDR1 is MGHRA and CDR2 is YSYEKL. This CDR3 has 17 residues. CDR3 sequence reads: CASSQTQTGGLKETQYF. The CDR3 bases are TGCGCCAGCAGCCAAACCCAGACAGGGGGATTGAAAGAGACCCAGTACTTC.

The sample holds many counts of this clonotype. The CDR3 region is CASSFWREGYTF. DNA for the CDR3: TGTGCCAGCAGTTTCTGGAGGGAGGGCTACACCTTC. The chain links TRBV6-2 or TRBV6-3 to TRBJ1-2, with unresolved D. V was cut by 4 bases and J by 8 bases, with 11 bases left in between. The CDR3 consists of 12 residues. Looked up from germline, CDR1 is MNHEY and CDR2 is SVGEGT.

In this sample, this clonotype turned up a few times. The V gene is TRBV4-1, the J gene TRBJ2-7; D is undetermined. The CDR3 has 15 residues. Germline CDR1 MGHRA, CDR2 YSYEKL. Trimming removed 0 bases from V and 4 bases from J, with 13 bases in between. The CDR3 loop reads CASSQEARLTYEQYF. DNA of the CDR3: TGCGCCAGCAGCCAAGAGGCGCGGCTCACTTACGAGCAGTACTTC.

This clonotype was seen many times. CDR3 DNA: TGTGCCAGCAGCCCACCGGGGTTTGAAGCTTTCTTT. Its translation is CASSPPGFEAFF. This chain joins TRBV7-9 and TRBJ1-1; D unclear. The CDR3 totals 12 residues. V dropped 5 bases and J dropped 7 bases, with 11 bases sitting between them. Germline CDR1 SEHNR, CDR2 FQNEAQ (reference sequence).

This clonotype was detected many times. The genes are TRBV7-2 and TRBJ2-3; D is unclear. The CDR3 length is 15 residues. CDR1 and CDR2 from the germline V gene are SGHTA and FQGNSA. V gave up 1 base and J gave up 1 base, with 9 bases separating them. The CDR3 DNA reads as TGTGCCAGCAGCTTAGTTTCAGCCGGCACAGATACGCAGTATTTT. Its translation is CASSLVSAGTDTQYF.